This T cell receptor (beta chain) was captured in a study of cytomegalovirus exposure and HLA in healthy donors (TCRdb year 2017). A note on the overall study: An earlier analysis of approximately 640 of the donors reported more than 250 Gb of sequence data and 117 million unique TCR beta sequences from roughly 200 million T cells. All discovery cohort repertoires had been generated using a single sequencing platform. An earlier analysis of 500 to 650 of the donors applied high-throughput TCR beta sequencing to assess whether each TCR beta V gene segment acted as functional or pseudogenic. The number of donors typed differed by locus, with 629-630 for A, B, C, DRB1 and DQB1, 522 for DQA1, 600 to 610 for DPA1, and over 400 for DPB1. Among 350 to 400 genotyped donors of the cohort, an average of about 240,000 unique TCR beta nucleotide sequences were sequenced per donor, around 20% of them non-productive. Besides the first cohort of around 670 subjects, a separate validation cohort made up of around 120 different subjects was used. The genetic ancestry cluster associated with self-reported Caucasian donors included 70% to 85% of the approximately 400 genotyped donors. To predict cytomegalovirus infection status, the study combined high-throughput TCR immunosequencing, statistical association of individual TCRs with disease status, and machine learning. An early release covering roughly 640 HLA-typed donors comprised 300 to 350 gigabases of sequencing data and approximately 85 million unique TCR sequences. In the later analysis, no new phenotypic data were used to find candidate immune exposures; instead, reliance was placed on TCR beta sequences and their occurrence across donors. In a later genetic analysis, genome-wide SNP genotypes for about 55% of the roughly 670 donors were used, and that subset was treated as a discovery cohort. Alongside the repertoire data, information on donor age, sex, ethnicity and CMV serostatus was compiled. Five DR-DQ haplotypes were treated as single units for association and clustering because of strong linkage in the cohort. A later analysis re-examined previously published TCR beta repertoires from more than 600 donors and added high-resolution HLA genotyping to investigate patterns of TCR occurrence. The study used immunosequencing to profile the T cell repertoires of approximately 650 subjects and linked those repertoires to cytomegalovirus serostatus. HLA typing included class I and class II loci at four-digit resolution. The study aimed to test whether signatures of past pathogen exposure could be identified by cataloging public T cell receptors. The research as a whole found: The cohort was sequenced for TCR beta chains only, and without alpha or paired-chain data the features that could be detected were limited. A further reported finding was that TCR beta sequences accurately predicted the HLA-A and HLA-B alleles for most subjects in the first cohort. Several of the top co-occurrence clusters appeared to be linked to parvovirus B19, influenza, CMV and Epstein-Barr virus, according to a later analysis. An earlier analysis of around 500 of the donors showed that most TCR beta V segments appeared in productive rearrangements either about 90% or about 30% of the time, which broadly matched IMGT annotations. In both the original and validation cohorts, the classifier was reported to diagnose cytomegalovirus status with high specificity and sensitivity. A later analysis found that TCR association rates varied across HLA loci, with DRB1 alleles showing the most associated TCRs and HLA-C alleles the fewest. When HLA alleles, especially DR and DQ, strongly co-occurred, attributing TCR associations to individual alleles was difficult. In vitro tests confirmed that a few of the cytomegalovirus-associated TCR beta chains recognize cytomegalovirus antigens. Because HLA typing was unavailable for some donors at each locus, only the typed subset was used in association tests. While some public TCRs were present in many individuals, most TCR sequences turned up only very rarely across donors. In a later genetic analysis, a missense DCLRE1C variant was associated with V-gene and J-gene trimming of TCR beta chains, and the association was replicated in an independent cohort. Roughly uniform sequencing depth across donors was assumed in presence/absence analyses, although this assumption may not hold. The authors suggested that the approach could potentially be extended to other disease states and immunological phenotypes. Correlated functional status among segregating V segments might be attributable to linkage disequilibrium, but an unknown experimental factor could not be ruled out. According to a later genetic analysis, donors in an Asian-associated ancestry cluster had fewer N-insertions in productive TCRs than the approximately 630-donor mean. In a later analysis, over 15,000 TCR beta sequences were associated with specific HLA alleles at a false discovery rate of 0.05. The earlier analysis of around 600 of the donors excluded 15 to 20 rarely observed V segments, including chromosome 9 orphons, because counts were too low. The study listed 150 to 200 TCR beta chains as associated with cytomegalovirus. The only immune exposure information available for the cohort was CMV serostatus. In a later analysis, HLA-associated TCR beta chains were found to be more clonally expanded and to have lower generation probabilities than equally common non-associated chains. In a later analysis, most CMV-associated TCR beta chains were found to appear HLA-restricted, with HLA associations seemingly driven largely by CMV exposure. The sequencing pipeline was judged likely to have produced a cluster of highly shared sequence variants as a technical artifact.

The cohort comprised 666 healthy bone marrow donors. Cohort members were all nominally healthy when sampled, although unrecorded immune exposures were likely present. The donor tested CMV seronegative and was one of the 352 seronegative cohort members. A peripheral blood sample was provided by each donor, and peripheral blood mononuclear cells were used for TCR beta sequencing. Genomic DNA extraction from the blood cell samples was performed with the Qiagen DNeasy Blood Extraction Kit. On this clone: Its antigen has not been determined. No clone much larger than this one lies a single base away; base qualities are absent.

To prepare the library, the immunoSEQ multiplex PCR assay was applied. A mixture of 60 forward primers for TCR Vbeta segments and 13 reverse primers for TCR Jbeta segments was used in the multiplex PCR. A multiplex PCR assay on genomic DNA amplified the CDR3 region of rearranged TCR beta genes. On the Illumina HiSeq System, the amplified TCR beta libraries were sequenced as 87-base-pair reads. In the source study's methods: A later analysis counted tens of millions of unique TCR beta chains across the 670 or so repertoires, and some 12 million of these chains were shared by at least two donors. Raw reads were error-corrected and collapsed into unique sequences with a nearest-neighbor algorithm that merged closely related sequences to remove PCR and sequencing errors. To assign V, D and J gene segments, CDR3 sequences were aligned to IMGT reference sequences. For a sequence to be retained, a match of at least six nucleotides to both a V gene segment and a J gene segment was required. A rearrangement was called productive if the CDR3 had no stop codons and remained in frame with V and J, and every other rearrangement was called non-productive. CDR3 was defined by IMGT convention, running from the second conserved V-encoded cysteine to the conserved J-encoded phenylalanine. Sequences without an unambiguous match to a single V gene segment were excluded from the earlier analysis of 450 to 650 of the donors. An earlier analysis of fewer than 750 of the donors classified V segments as functional when productive rearrangements were above 56.7% and as segregating when the standard deviation between donors was above 5%. A statistical classification framework was built for diagnosing cytomegalovirus status from the catalog of TCR beta chain sequences. In a later analysis, V and J genes were assigned by comparing TCR nucleotide sequences against IMGT/GENE-DB human TR gene sequences. Using the TCRdist pipeline, a later analysis assigned CDR3 sequences along with most-parsimonious VDJ recombination scenarios. In a later analysis, each TCR beta chain was defined by its CDR3 amino acid sequence together with its V-gene family, and reads lacking a unique V-gene family were excluded. A later analysis removed 550 to 650 highly shared, low-generation-probability nucleotide sequences to deal with suspected cross-contamination and a sequencing artifact. A later analysis calculated a clonal expansion index for each public chain from normalized within-repertoire ranks of inferred template counts. In a later analysis, generation probabilities were computed with a VDJ recombination model fitted to out-of-frame rearrangements, and the resulting probabilities were checked against IGoR. In a later analysis, hypergeometric tests were used to score TCR-TCR, TCR-HLA and TCR-CMV co-occurrence, with a repertoire-size bias correction applied to TCR pairs. False discovery rates were estimated in a later analysis by permuting HLA or CMV assignments 20 times. In a later analysis, co-occurring TCRs were grouped with DBSCAN, and TCRdist sequence similarity was added when clustering was performed within HLA-allele-positive subsets. For co-occurrence clustering, repertoires with fewer than 30,000 or more than 120,000 public chains were excluded, along with roughly 5 repertoires with anomalous nucleotide sharing. TCRdb limited this immuneACCESS table to in-frame rearrangements with V and J called. A share of clones is missing; checked studies link under half to unresolved V genes, and the rest is unexplained. Clonal size and the V and J genes are those of that table, whereas D and trimming came from the DNA. The sample profile shows about 130,000 clones; about 82% of them were found once. The ten largest clones represent approximately 1.1% of the sample.

The sequence was obtained from a boy aged 5-17 years in good health and CMV-seronegative. Source material: PBMCs.

The nucleotide sequence is given as TGTGCCTCCCAGGGACTAGCGGGAGAGGAGCAGTTCTTC. It specifies CASQGLAGEEQFF. Recombination joined TRBV2 with TRBJ2-1; 14 of the junction bases match TRBD2. CDR1 and CDR2, per the germline V gene, are SNHLY and FYNNEI. V is cut back by 11 bases and J by 10 bases, with 7 bases in the junction unmatched. Inclusive of the bounding cysteine and phenylalanine, the CDR3 is 13 residues long. Of the read, only the CDR3 DNA is kept; its 39 bases are in frame from base 1.